This TCR beta chain emerged from a study of STAT5B mutations in CD4+ large granular lymphocyte leukemia. Using immunoSEQ multiplex PCR, the repertoire was profiled, and TCRdb retains in-frame clones only, with some absent. The table includes nearly 35,000 clones, about 70% detected once. Healthy controls were blood donor buffy coats. V shed 4 bases, J shed 0 bases, and the junction held 1 base outside the gene matches. CDR1 is MNHNS, CDR2 SASEGT, per germline. This CDR3 contains 15 residues. V usage is TRBV6-1 and J usage is TRBJ2-1; 9 nucleotides line up with TRBD2. Sequenced sample: CD4+ T cells from blood buffy coats. This TCR came from a human donor in good health. CDR3 loop: CASSVSGSSYNEQFF. DNA of the CDR3: TGTGCCAGCAGTGTTAGCGGGAGCTCCTACAATGAGCAGTTCTTC.